This note documents a single TCR beta chain sequence. The sample comes from a study of T cells in Graves' hyperthyroidism and ophthalmopathy. There were TCR beta CDR3 regions amplified from RNA transcripts. A first-round RT-PCR of the TCR CDR3 used the HTBI primer set. MiXCR, run by TCRdb on the multiplex PCR reads, gives a single entry per CDR3 protein. Counted here are around 540,000 distinct CDR3 sequences, roughly 50% occurring once; the ten biggest clones make up 8.2%. The study enrolled patients aged 18 to 65 with newly diagnosed hyperthyroidism of under 2 months' duration. Trimming shortened V by 8 bases and J by 1 base, and 15 bases separated the two germline ends. Germline V gives CDR1 SNHLY, CDR2 FYNNEI. The CDR3 consists of 15 residues.

The TCR was taken from a woman between 18 and 29 years old with Graves' hyperthyroidism. The sequenced material came from peripheral blood or thyroid tissue (not recorded which). The chain uses TRBV2 and TRBJ1-3, with D possibly TRBD1 on 6 matching bases. CDR3 sequence reads: CASSLGTPSGNTIYF. CDR3 DNA: TGTGCCAGCTCACTTGGGACACCGTCTGGAAACACCATATATTTT.